The 23 T cell receptor beta chains listed next were all sequenced from one sample in a study of T cell changes during pregnancy in multiple sclerosis. Sequenced by immunoSEQ multiplex PCR; TCRdb stores in-frame clones only, minus some. Of about 59,000 clones in the sample, roughly 92% are singletons; the top ten hold roughly 2.7%. Sequenced material: CD8+ T cells from peripheral blood mononuclear cells, taken in the third trimester of pregnancy. These receptors were collected from a female donor with multiple sclerosis, enrolled in a pregnancy study.

This clone was seen only a few times. The chain has TRBV5-1 and TRBJ1-2; D not certain. V lost 0 bases and J lost 7, with 10 bases in between. Per germline, CDR1 SGHRS and CDR2 YFSETQ. The CDR3 loop spans 13 amino acids. CDR3 protein: CASSLGMGTGYTF. For the CDR3, the DNA is TGCGCCAGCAGCTTGGGGATGGGCACTGGCTACACCTTC.

This clone occurred once. Given a much more abundant clone one base away, this may be a read error. The rearrangement uses TRBV27 and TRBJ2-1; 8 bases fit TRBD2. The CDR3 is made up of 13 amino acids. Losses at the gene ends were 6 bases for V and 6 bases for J; bases not matched to a gene: 4. The V gene's germline CDR1 is MNHEY and CDR2 SMNVEV (reference sequence). The chain's CDR3 is CASSHGTSNEQFF. In nucleotides, the CDR3 is TGTGCCAGCAGCCACGGGACTAGCAATGAGCAGTTCTTC.

The chain uses TRBV10-2 and TRBJ1-2, with TRBD1 matching 8 bases. V shed 0 bases and J 1 base; nucleotides not matched to a gene: 4. The germline V gene has CDR1 WSHSY and CDR2 SAAADI. This CDR3 region has 16 residues. CDR3 DNA sequence: TGCGCCAGCAGTGAGTCACAGGGGGGGTATAACTATGGCTACACCTTC. This gives the protein CASSESQGGYNYGYTF.

J is TRBJ1-2 and V is TRBV27; D possibly corresponds to TRBD1 (6 bases). The CDR3 runs 13 residues. Germline CDR1 reads MNHEY; CDR2 reads SMNVEV (reference sequence). Trimming removed 5 bases at V and 4 bases at J, with 11 bases between. CDR3 amino acids: CASSRQASYGYTF. In DNA, the CDR3 is TGTGCCAGCAGTAGACAGGCTTCCTATGGCTACACCTTC.

The chain carries TRBV5-5 and TRBJ2-7; D unresolved. CDR1 and CDR2 (germline): SGHKS, YYEKEE (reference sequence). V was pared by 0 bases and J by 2 bases, with 15 bases between. There are 16 residues in the CDR3. Written as DNA, the CDR3 is TGTGCCAGCAGCTTGGGGAGCCAGATGCCTACCTACGAGCAGTACTTC. Translated: CASSLGSQMPTYEQYF.

This rearrangement joins TRBV19 to TRBJ1-3; 7 positions match TRBD1. The germline V gene encodes CDR1 LNHDA and CDR2 SQIVND (reference sequence). This CDR3 contains 16 residues. V dropped 6 bases and J dropped 0; count of bases not matched to a gene: 8. CDR3 nucleotides: TGTGCCAGTAGCTCCGGGACAGTGAACTCTGGAAACACCATATATTTT. Its translation: CASSSGTVNSGNTIYF.

CDR3 sequence: CATSALGQGARHGYTF. DNA of the CDR3: TGTGCCACCTCGGCGTTAGGGCAGGGGGCTAGACATGGCTACACCTTC. V usage is TRBV15 and J usage is TRBJ1-2; 8 bases line up with TRBD1. Germline lookup yields CDR1 LNHNV and CDR2 YYDKDF (reference sequence). The CDR3 is made up of 16 amino acids. The J segment lost 6 bases and the V segment lost 8 bases, leaving 17 bases of the junction unmatched.

This chain links TRBV5-1 with TRBJ1-3; TRBD1 agrees at 7 bases. Trimming took 0 bases from V and 9 from J; bases not matched to a gene: 12. Germline lookup yields CDR1 SGHRS and CDR2 YFSETQ. This CDR3 region has 16 residues. For the CDR3, the DNA is TGCGCCAGCAGCTTGGTTGGCAGCGGAGGGGGCGGCACCATATATTTT. This translates into CASSLVGSGGGGTIYF.

The chain uses TRBV27 and TRBJ2-5; weak D call: TRBD1 (6 bases). The CDR3 spans 13 residues. V was shortened by 6 bases and J by 4 bases, with 12 bases between the two germline ends. CDR1 and CDR2 from the germline V gene are MNHEY and SMNVEV (reference sequence). DNA of the CDR3: TGTGCCAGCAGCAAGTTCAGGGGAGAGACCCAGTACTTC. The encoded protein is CASSKFRGETQYF.

CDR3 protein: CASSLPYWSLGELFF. The DNA for the CDR3 is TGTGCCAGCAGCTTACCATACTGGTCGTTGGGGGAGCTGTTTTTT. The chain uses TRBV7-2 and TRBJ2-2, with D unclear. The CDR3 contains 15 residues. From germline, CDR1 is SGHTA and CDR2 FQGNSA. Trimming removed 2 bases from V and 8 bases from J, with 15 bases in between.

This sequence joins TRBV19 and TRBJ1-1; 10 positions match TRBD1. CDR1 and CDR2 from the germline V gene are LNHDA and SQIVND (reference sequence). The V and J ends lost 1 base and 10 bases, in that order; junction bases with no gene match: 3. The CDR3 consists of 13 residues. CDR3 in DNA: TGTGCCAGTAGTATAGGACAGGGGGCTGGAGCTTTCTTT. Protein sequence: CASSIGQGAGAFF.

This sequence joins TRBV28 and TRBJ2-7; 12 bases agree with TRBD2. With 3 bases clipped from V and 3 bases from J, the junction kept 3 bases outside the gene matches. Germline V CDR1 and CDR2: MDHEN, SYDVKM. The CDR3 sequence is 15 residues long. The CDR3 sequence is CASSFLTSGSYEQYF. In nucleotides, the CDR3 is TGTGCCAGCAGTTTTCTGACTAGCGGGAGCTACGAGCAGTACTTC.

V usage is TRBV5-4 and J usage is TRBJ2-7; 7 nucleotides match TRBD2. This CDR3 spans 13 amino acids. Losses at the gene ends were 1 base for V and 8 bases for J; bases not matched to a gene: 6. In germline, CDR1 is SGHNT, CDR2 YYREEE (reference sequence). CDR3 sequence reads: CASSLMGGRKQYF. CDR3 nucleotides: TGTGCCAGCAGCTTGATGGGAGGGAGGAAGCAGTACTTC.

The V and J genes are TRBV5-6 and TRBJ2-2, with D possibly being TRBD2 (6 bases). This CDR3 comprises 15 residues. Germline-derived CDR1 and CDR2 are SGHDT and YYEEEE. The V and J ends lost 0 bases and 5 bases respectively, with 11 bases between them. CDR3 DNA sequence: TGTGCCAGCAGCTTGGGGGGGAGCGGGACCGGGGAGCTGTTTTTT. The encoded protein is CASSLGGSGTGELFF.

The genes are TRBV5-1 and TRBJ2-7; 8 nucleotides line up with TRBD1. Germline lookup yields CDR1 SGHRS and CDR2 YFSETQ. V lost 0 bases to trimming and J lost 1 base; unmatched junction nucleotides: 3. CDR3 length equals 15 residues. CDR3 bases: TGCGCCAGCAGCTTGGACAGGGGGATGTCCTACGAGCAGTACTTC. The encoded protein is CASSLDRGMSYEQYF.

This sequence joins TRBV6-6 and TRBJ2-1; possible D gene TRBD2, 5 bases. V lost 7 bases, J lost 4 bases, and 17 bases lay in between. Germline values: CDR1 MNHNY, CDR2 SVGAGI (reference sequence). This CDR3 is built from 15 residues. CDR3 DNA: TGTGCCAGCAAAGCCGGGGTAACCCCGTACAATGAGCAGTTCTTC. Translating gives CASKAGVTPYNEQFF.

This clone has more than one count but fewer than ten. The chain carries TRBV27 and TRBJ2-5, with TRBD1 identical over 9 bases. This CDR3 spans 15 amino acids. V was clipped by 7 bases and J by 5 bases; unmatched bases: 11. Germline loops: CDR1 MNHEY, CDR2 SMNVEV (reference sequence). Here the CDR3 reads CASKGGQGSGETQYF. In nucleotides, the CDR3 is TGTGCCAGCAAGGGTGGACAGGGGTCCGGGGAGACCCAGTACTTC.

This clone has only one observation. The V gene is TRBV6-1, the J gene TRBJ1-3; D gene uncertain. CDR1 and CDR2 (germline): MNHNS, SASEGT. The CDR3 runs to 19 residues. V was clipped by 1 base and J by 0 bases, with 19 bases between them. The CDR3 coding sequence is TGTGCCAGCAGTGAAGTGCGAGTGGTCTTTGGGAGCTCTGGAAACACCATATATTTT. Residues: CASSEVRVVFGSSGNTIYF.

The chain employs TRBV5-5 and TRBJ2-5; 10 nucleotides align to TRBD2. Germline CDR1 and CDR2: SGHKS and YYEKEE (reference sequence). V lost 4 bases, J lost 2 bases, and 11 bases stayed unmatched. CDR3 size: 17 residues. CDR3 sequence: CASSTGVTSGLQETQYF. Here the CDR3 DNA reads TGTGCCAGCAGCACCGGAGTGACTAGCGGGTTACAAGAGACCCAGTACTTC.

The rearrangement uses TRBV29-1 and TRBJ1-2, with D tentatively TRBD1 (5 bases). CDR1 and CDR2 from the germline V gene are SQVTM and ANQGSEA. This CDR3 contains 11 residues. With 4 bases removed from V and 2 bases from J, the gap between germline ends came to 5 bases. The CDR3 region is CSVAGNYGYTF. As DNA, the CDR3 is TGCAGCGTTGCAGGGAACTATGGCTACACCTTC.

The rearrangement uses TRBV27 and TRBJ1-2, with TRBD1 matching 10 bases. V trimming: 0 bases; J trimming: 8 bases; junction bases outside the gene matches: 6. This CDR3 region has 15 residues. CDR1 is MNHEY, CDR2 SMNVEV, per germline (reference sequence). CDR3: CASSLSTGGPGGYTF. CDR3 in DNA: TGTGCCAGCAGTTTATCGACAGGGGGCCCGGGGGGCTACACCTTC.

This chain uses TRBV7-9 with TRBJ2-1, with D unclear. CDR1 and CDR2 (germline): SEHNR, FQNEAQ (reference sequence). The V gene lost 9 bases and the J gene lost 6 bases, with 15 bases spanning the gap. This CDR3 spans 13 amino acids. The CDR3 sequence is CASYSSPGNEQFF. In DNA, the CDR3 is TGTGCCAGTTATAGTAGCCCGGGCAATGAGCAGTTCTTC.

The count of this clone is one. This chain connects TRBV19 to TRBJ1-5; tentatively, D is TRBD1 (6 bases). Between the trimmed V and J ends, which lost 5 bases and 0 bases, there was a span of 11 bases. CDR3 size: 15 residues. Per germline, CDR1 LNHDA and CDR2 SQIVND (reference sequence). The CDR3 region has the DNA TGTGCCAGTAGTTCTCAGGGGTTTAGCAATCAGCCCCAGCATTTT. It encodes CASSSQGFSNQPQHF.